This entry features one T cell receptor beta chain sequence. Antigen unknown. The record originates from a study of cytomegalovirus exposure and HLA in healthy donors. Separate from the 666-subject first cohort was the 120-subject validation cohort, to which the donors belonged. Study-wide findings and caveats: Researchers counted roughly 150 TCR beta chains as cytomegalovirus-associated. TCR sequences were mostly rare, though some public TCRs occurred in many donors. The finding came from a later analysis; first-cohort TCR clusters tended to co-occur in the roughly 120 validation repertoires.

Clones were read by immunoSEQ multiplex PCR, and TCRdb kept only the in-frame ones, dropping some. Of over 110,000 clones in the sample, 70% to 90% were seen once. This receptor was taken from a man aged 18 to 29 in good health and CMV-seropositive. Material for sequencing was PBMCs.

The CDR3 sequence is CASSQTRQSATNEKLFF. Written as DNA, the CDR3 is TGTGCCAGCAGCCAAACTCGACAGTCTGCAACTAATGAAAAACTGTTTTTT. The chain joins TRBV14 to TRBJ1-4; D is perhaps TRBD1 (5 bases). The CDR3 sequence is 17 residues long. V was clipped by 2 bases and J by 0 bases, with 13 bases between them. Germline CDR1 and CDR2: SGHDN and FVKESK.